This T cell receptor beta chain was recovered during a study of CD8+CD57+ T cells in acquired aplastic anemia. Study-level information: Sorted CD4+ and CD8+ cells gave a mean 3.2 ug DNA, range about 0.17 to 27.4 ug. Whole-study results and caveats: The study found no significant CD8+ Simpson's diversity difference between patients and controls.

The germline gives CDR1 LNHDA, CDR2 SQIVND (reference sequence). V dropped 3 bases and J dropped 3 bases, with 8 bases sitting between them. The CDR3 is made up of 14 amino acids. Genomic DNA, serving as template, underwent TCR beta VDJ and CDR3 profiling. MiXCR, applied by TCRdb to the reads, yields one record per CDR3 protein. This table holds tens of thousands of distinct CDR3 sequences, roughly two thirds found once. Comments on this clonotype: No antigen is known for it.

All sequencing subjects had displayed CD8+CD57+ cell expansion on flow cytometry. There were no patients without severe acquired aplastic anemia. Specimen: sorted CD4+, CD8+, or CD8+CD57+ T cells (not recorded which) from PBMCs. The V and J genes are TRBV19 and TRBJ1-4; D not resolved. The source of this sequence is a human donor with aplastic anemia. The CDR3 DNA reads TGTGCCAGTAGTATCCAGTCGGCTAATGAAAAACTGTTTTTT. Translation: CASSIQSANEKLFF.